A selection of T cell receptor beta chains follows, all from one sample in a study of blood T cells in healthy people across ages. TCRdb re-analysed the 5' RACE reads in MiXCR, keeping a single row per CDR3 protein. This sample has around 990,000 distinct CDR3 sequences; about 25% occur once, and the top ten carry around 0.75%. These records were also assigned to another study, of T cells of mothers and their children.

The sequenced material came from blood. The receptors were gathered from a girl aged 2 to 9 in good health. Both conserved end residues are trimmed from each CDR3.

v_gene,j_gene,CDR3aa
TRBV28,TRBJ2-1,ASSLREEGEQF
TRBV11-2,TRBJ2-7,ASSFLTGFYEQY
TRBV28,TRBJ1-1,ASSLKGRVAF
TRBV7-3,TRBJ2-3,ASSLASGTSGSTQY
TRBV7-9,TRBJ2-1,ASSRDGSYNEQF
TRBV7-2,TRBJ2-7,ASSLQQGISYERY
TRBV3-1,TRBJ2-7,ASSHDSHTVEQY
TRBV12-3/TRBV12-4,TRBJ1-6,ASNFLRDSPLH
TRBV29-1,TRBJ2-2,SVEVGLTGELF
TRBV15,TRBJ2-5,ATRAPGEETQY
TRBV20-1,TRBJ1-4,SARDRRVAEKLF
TRBV12-3/TRBV12-4,TRBJ1-1,ASSFWDREEAF
TRBV12-3/TRBV12-4,TRBJ1-3,ASDLNSSGNTIY
TRBV7-9,TRBJ2-3,ASSPRGGGTVDTQY
TRBV7-9,TRBJ1-4,ASSLLSTQGGPEKLF
TRBV28,TRBJ2-7,ASSEVTSYEQY
TRBV20-1,TRBJ2-7,SARDLAGGALEQY
TRBV11-3,TRBJ2-1,ASSLGTAWSYNEQF
TRBV28,TRBJ2-5,ASSLTYQETQY
TRBV20-1,TRBJ1-1,SARAGTANTEAF
TRBV28,TRBJ1-5,ASSLSRLAQGLNQPQH